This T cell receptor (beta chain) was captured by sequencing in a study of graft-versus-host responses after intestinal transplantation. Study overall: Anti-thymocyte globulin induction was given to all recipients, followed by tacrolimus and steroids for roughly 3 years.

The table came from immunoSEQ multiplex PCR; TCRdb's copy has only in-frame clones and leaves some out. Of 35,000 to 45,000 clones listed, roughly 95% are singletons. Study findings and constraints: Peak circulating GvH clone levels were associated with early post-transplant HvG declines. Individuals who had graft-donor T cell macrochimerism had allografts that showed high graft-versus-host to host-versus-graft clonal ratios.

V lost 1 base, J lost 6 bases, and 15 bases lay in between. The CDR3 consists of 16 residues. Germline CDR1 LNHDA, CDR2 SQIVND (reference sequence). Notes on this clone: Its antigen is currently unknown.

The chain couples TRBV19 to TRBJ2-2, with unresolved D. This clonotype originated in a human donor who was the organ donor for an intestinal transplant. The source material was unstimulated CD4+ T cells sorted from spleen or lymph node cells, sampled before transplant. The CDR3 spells CASSIAGRAGSGELFF. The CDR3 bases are TGTGCCAGTAGTATAGCTGGAAGGGCCGGTTCCGGGGAGCTGTTTTTT.